Listed below are T cell receptor beta chains from one sample, sequenced in a study of T cells in Graves' hyperthyroidism and ophthalmopathy. TCRdb redid the calling of the multiplex PCR reads with MiXCR, one entry per CDR3 protein. The sample has around 700,000 distinct CDR3 sequences, roughly a sixth seen once. Source material: blood. The receptors here all came from a woman between 45 and 60 years old with Graves' hyperthyroidism that later progressed to Graves' ophthalmopathy. Both conserved end residues are part of each CDR3. D genes are given only for firm matches. Size tells how often a clone was seen (once, few, many) or the class of an expanded clone, and some rows leave it out.

>many|TRBD1|TRBJ2-2|TRBV18
CASSPKGQSNTGELFF
TGTGCCAGCTCACCGAAGGGACAGTCGAACACCGGGGAGCTGTTTTTT
>few|.|TRBJ2-1|TRBV6-1
CASSWGLSGYNEQFF
TGTGCCAGCAGCTGGGGTTTGTCTGGATACAATGAGCAGTTCTTC
>few|.|TRBJ2-3|TRBV9
CASSLERGAGTDTQYF
TGTGCCAGCAGCCTTGAAAGGGGGGCGGGCACAGATACGCAGTATTTT
>.|TRBD2|TRBJ2-1|TRBV20-1
CSARAGLERNEQFF
TGCAGTGCTAGGGCGGGACTAGAGAGGAATGAGCAGTTCTTC
>.|TRBD1|TRBJ1-5|TRBV6-1
CASSLGQAQPQHF
TGTGCCAGCAGTTTAGGACAGGCTCAGCCCCAGCATTTT
>.|TRBD1|TRBJ1-1|TRBV20-1
CSSPPGGTALNTEAFF
TGCAGTTCCCCACCCGGCGGGACAGCCTTGAACACTGAAGCTTTCTTT
>few|TRBD1|TRBJ1-1|TRBV5-4
CASSSGTDVEAFF
TGTGCCAGCAGCTCGGGGACAGATGTCGAAGCTTTCTTT
>many|TRBD1|TRBJ1-1|TRBV5-1
CASSSGQGGTEAFF
TGCGCCAGCAGCTCGGGACAGGGGGGCACTGAAGCTTTCTTT
>many|TRBD2|TRBJ2-5|TRBV11-3
CASSQKGTSGSEETQYF
TGTGCCAGCAGCCAAAAGGGGACTAGCGGGTCCGAAGAGACCCAGTACTTC
>.|.|TRBJ2-3|TRBV4-2
CASSQESRRGTDTQYF
TGTGCCAGCAGCCAAGAATCTCGCCGTGGCACAGATACGCAGTATTTT
>.|.|TRBJ1-2|TRBV27
CASRRETGKGGYGYTF
TGTGCCAGCAGAAGGGAAACAGGGAAAGGCGGATATGGCTACACCTTC
>.|TRBD2|TRBJ2-1|TRBV11-2
CASSLEGLAGRGNEQFF
TGTGCCAGCAGCTTAGAGGGACTAGCGGGCAGGGGGAATGAGCAGTTCTTC
>many|.|TRBJ2-7|TRBV11-2
CASSLEYHGKAYEQYF
TGTGCCAGCAGCTTAGAGTACCACGGAAAAGCCTACGAGCAGTACTTC
>few|TRBD1|TRBJ1-1|TRBV6-1
CASSGTALMNTEAFF
TGTGCCAGCAGCGGGACAGCCCTTATGAACACTGAAGCTTTCTTT
>few|.|TRBJ2-5|TRBV3-1
CASSLLQGTQYF
TGTGCCAGCAGCCTCCTGCAAGGGACCCAGTACTTC